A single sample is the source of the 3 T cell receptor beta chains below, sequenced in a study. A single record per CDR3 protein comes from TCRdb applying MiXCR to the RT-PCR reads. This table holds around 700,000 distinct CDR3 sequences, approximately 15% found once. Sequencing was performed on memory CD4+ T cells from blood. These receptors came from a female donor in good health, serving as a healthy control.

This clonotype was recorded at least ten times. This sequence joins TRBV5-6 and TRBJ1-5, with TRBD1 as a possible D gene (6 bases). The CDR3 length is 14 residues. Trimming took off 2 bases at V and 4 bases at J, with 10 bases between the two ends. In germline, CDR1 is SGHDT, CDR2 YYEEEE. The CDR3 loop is CASSFYRANQPQHF. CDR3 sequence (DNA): TGTGCCAGCAGCTTTTACAGGGCTAATCAGCCCCAGCATTTT.

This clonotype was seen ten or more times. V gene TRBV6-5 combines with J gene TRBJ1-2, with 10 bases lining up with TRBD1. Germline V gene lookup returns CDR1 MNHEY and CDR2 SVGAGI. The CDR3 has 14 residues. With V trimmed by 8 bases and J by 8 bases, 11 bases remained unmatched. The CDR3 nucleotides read TGTGCCAGCGGACGGACGACAGGGGGCAACGGCTACACCTTC. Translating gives CASGRTTGGNGYTF.

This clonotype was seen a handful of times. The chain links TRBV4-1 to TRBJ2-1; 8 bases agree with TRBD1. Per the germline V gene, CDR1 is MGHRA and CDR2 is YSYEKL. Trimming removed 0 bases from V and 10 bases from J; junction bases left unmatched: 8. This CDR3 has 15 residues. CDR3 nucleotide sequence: TGCGCCAGCAGCCAAGATCCTCAGGGGGCGCGGGAGCAGTTCTTC. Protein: CASSQDPQGAREQFF.